Sequencing of this T cell receptor beta chain was carried out in a study of shared clonotypes between healthy human individuals. Study at large: The plates for each donor numbered three CD4 naive, three CD4 memory, two CD8 naive and one CD8 memory. Whole-study findings and limits: About 5% of naive CD4 clonotypes were shared across several donors.

Generated by immunoSEQ multiplex PCR, the TCRdb table keeps only in-frame clones and is missing some. The repertoire holds approximately 2.1 million clones, over 85% seen once, with 0.39% in the top ten. V was trimmed by 6 bases and J by 0 bases, leaving 4 bases between them. The CDR3 is 12 residues long. The germline V gene encodes CDR1 MNHEY and CDR2 SMNVEV (reference sequence). Turning to this clone: Its specificity is not known. The same CDR3 arises from other DNA sequences in this sample as well.

The sample comprised naive CD4+ T cells from PBMCs. Sample subset: CD45RA+ positively selected. The receptor was derived from a young man in good health. Some clones in this sample may be carry-over from other donors' samples. This chain uses TRBV27 with TRBJ2-3, with D uncertain. CDR3 sequence reads: CASSRSTDTQYF. The DNA of the CDR3 is TGTGCCAGCAGCCGAAGCACAGATACGCAGTATTTT.